This T cell receptor beta chain appears in the sequencing data of a study of a mutant IDH1 vaccine in newly diagnosed glioma. For the study at large: Vaccination started 4-6 weeks after radiotherapy alone, or with temozolomide cycles. Patients were pretreated with radiotherapy, temozolomide, or both, mostly both. General study findings and limits: Top-clonotype changes in peripheral T cells seemed unrelated to pseudoprogression.

Indicated time point: week 47, end of study. Each vaccine dose was 300 ug of mutant IDH1 20-mer peptide, with topical imiquimod. Astrocytomas found in donors were new, WHO grade 3 or 4, IDH1-mutant and ATRX-lost. Produced via immunoSEQ multiplex PCR; TCRdb's table is partial and in-frame only. The sample lists about 56,000 clones; around four fifths were seen once. Per the germline V gene, CDR1 is MGHRA and CDR2 is YSYEKL. The CDR3 has 13 residues. With 4 bases removed from V and 9 bases from J, the gap between germline ends came to 15 bases. With respect to this clone: Its specificity is not known.

The V gene is TRBV4-1, the J gene TRBJ2-5; possible D gene TRBD2, 6 bases. The sequencing used PBMCs, collected from a glioma patient whose treatment included an IDH1 peptide vaccine. The TCR sequence derives from a woman between 45 and 60 years old with glioma. The CDR3 region is CASSLYYWGAQYF. CDR3 sequence (DNA): TGCGCCAGCAGCCTCTATTACTGGGGGGCCCAGTACTTC.